This T cell receptor (beta chain) was recovered during a study of CD8+CD57+ T cells in acquired aplastic anemia. The study profiled TCR beta VDJ and CDR3 using genomic DNA as template. MiXCR, run by TCRdb on the reads, gives a single entry per CDR3 protein. The sample yields a few hundred thousand distinct CDR3 sequences, 55% to 70% seen once. The CDR3 covers 16 residues. CDR1 LNHDA and CDR2 SQIVND come from the germline V gene (reference sequence). The ends lost 6 bases at V and 0 bases at J; junction bases unmatched: 7. Sequences were obtained from sorted CD4+, CD8+, or CD8+CD57+ T cells (not recorded which) from PBMCs. This clonotype was obtained from a human donor in good health, serving as a control. This chain joins TRBV19 and TRBJ1-1, with 10 bases lining up with TRBD1. CDR3 sequence reads: CASSFGTGAMNTEAFF. CDR3 bases: TGTGCCAGTAGCTTCGGGACAGGGGCCATGAACACTGAAGCTTTCTTT.